This paragraph covers one T cell receptor beta chain sequence. The assay was immunoSEQ multiplex PCR, and TCRdb's table has in-frame clones only and misses some. The table shows approximately 41,000 clones, with around 91% occurring only once. CDR1 and CDR2 (germline): MDHEN, SYDVKM. CDR3 length equals 16 residues. Trimming at V came to 1 base and at J to 4 bases, leaving 7 bases not matched to a gene. These data originate in a study of T cell changes during pregnancy in multiple sclerosis. The sequence derives from a female donor in good health, enrolled as a control in a pregnancy study. This sample comprised CD4+ T cells from peripheral blood mononuclear cells, obtained in the second trimester of pregnancy. The chain is built from TRBV28 and TRBJ1-1; 9 nucleotides align to TRBD1. The CDR3: CASSLFAGQGLTEAFF. The CDR3 DNA reads as TGTGCCAGCAGTTTATTCGCGGGACAGGGTCTCACTGAAGCTTTCTTT.